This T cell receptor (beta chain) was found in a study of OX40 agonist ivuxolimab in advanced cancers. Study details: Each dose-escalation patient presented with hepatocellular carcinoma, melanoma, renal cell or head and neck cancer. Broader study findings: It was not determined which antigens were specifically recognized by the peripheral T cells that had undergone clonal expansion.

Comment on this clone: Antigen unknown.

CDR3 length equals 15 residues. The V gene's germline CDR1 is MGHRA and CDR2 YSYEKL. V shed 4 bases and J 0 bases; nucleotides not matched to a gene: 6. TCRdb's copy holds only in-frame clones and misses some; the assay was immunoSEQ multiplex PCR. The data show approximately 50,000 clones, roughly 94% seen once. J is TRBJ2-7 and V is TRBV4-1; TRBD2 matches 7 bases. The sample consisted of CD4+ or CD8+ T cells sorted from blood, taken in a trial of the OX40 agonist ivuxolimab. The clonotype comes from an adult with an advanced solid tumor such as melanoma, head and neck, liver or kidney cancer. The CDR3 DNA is TGCGCCAGCAGCCCCTTTAGGGAGGGCTCCTACGAGCAGTACTTC. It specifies CASSPFREGSYEQYF.